What follows are 20 T cell receptor beta chains derived from one specimen sequenced in a study of shared clonotypes between healthy human individuals (dated by TCRdb to about 2020). Libraries came from the immunoSEQ multiplex PCR assay. In its TCRdb copy, this immuneACCESS table keeps in-frame sequences only and misses some clones. Where compared with another copy, unresolved V genes explain less than half of these, and the others have no known cause. The sample includes under 2,500,000 clones, with approximately 94% observed a single time. The leading ten clones occupy over 0.1% of the sample. Sequencing input: naive CD4+ T cells sorted from blood. The cell subset or site label, as the study defines it: CD45RA+ positively selected. These receptors came from a man aged 18 to 35 in good health.

CDR3 sequence reads: CASSPFASDTNQPQHF. DNA for the CDR3: TGTGCCAGCTCACCCTTCGCTAGTGACACAAATCAGCCCCAGCATTTT. The chain joins TRBV18 to TRBJ1-5, with no clear D. Looked up from germline, CDR1 is KGHSH and CDR2 is LQKENI. This CDR3 comprises 16 residues. The V and J ends lost 3 bases and 4 bases respectively, with 16 bases between them.

This clone was seen a few times. The rearrangement links TRBV15 to TRBJ1-4; 7 nucleotides agree with TRBD1. This CDR3 contains 14 residues. From germline, CDR1 is LNHNV and CDR2 YYDKDF (reference sequence). Trimming at V came to 5 bases and at J to 7 bases, leaving 7 bases not matched to a gene. Here the CDR3 reads CATSRRDSSEKLFF. The DNA for the CDR3 is TGTGCCACCAGCCGCCGGGACAGTAGTGAAAAACTGTTTTTT.

This clone was observed a handful of times. This chain uses TRBV19 with TRBJ1-2, with D perhaps matching TRBD1 (6 bases). CDR1 and CDR2 (germline): LNHDA, SQIVND (reference sequence). Trimming shortened V by 11 bases and J by 0 bases, and 25 bases separated the two germline ends. The CDR3 extends over 17 amino acids. The CDR3 loop reads CAVDGGVGKVANYGYTF. CDR3 nucleotide sequence: TGTGCCGTGGACGGGGGCGTCGGAAAAGTGGCTAACTATGGCTACACCTTC.

V usage is TRBV6-1 and J usage is TRBJ2-7; 7 bases are shared with TRBD1. This CDR3 has 14 residues. Per the germline V gene, CDR1 is MNHNS and CDR2 is SASEGT. Unmatched junction bases numbered 8, after V lost 4 bases and J lost 5 bases. The DNA of the CDR3 is TGTGCCAGCAGTGGATCTAGGGGGCTGAACGAGCAGTACTTC. It codes for CASSGSRGLNEQYF.

V gene TRBV2 combines with J gene TRBJ2-5; tentative D call: TRBD1 (6 bases). CDR1 is SNHLY, CDR2 FYNNEI, per germline. This CDR3 spans 12 amino acids. V gave up 6 bases and J gave up 5 bases, with 10 bases separating them. This chain's CDR3 is CASRGQWETQYF. CDR3 in DNA: TGTGCCAGCAGAGGACAGTGGGAGACCCAGTACTTC.

The V call is TRBV7-2, the J call TRBJ2-3, with a weak D call TRBD1 (5 bases). The V gene lost 3 bases and the J gene lost 0 bases, with 10 bases spanning the gap. Germline V gives CDR1 SGHTA, CDR2 FQGNSA. This CDR3 is 15 amino acids long. CDR3 loop: CASSFGAGSTDTQYF. The CDR3 DNA is TGTGCCAGCAGCTTTGGGGCAGGAAGCACAGATACGCAGTATTTT.

V usage is TRBV5-1 and J usage is TRBJ2-3; a weak D match, TRBD1 (5 bases). V lost 0 bases to trimming and J lost 1 base, with 9 bases between them. The CDR3 runs 15 residues. Germline lookup yields CDR1 SGHRS and CDR2 YFSETQ. CDR3 residues: CASSLGQLGTDTQYF. CDR3 DNA sequence: TGCGCCAGCAGCTTGGGACAGTTAGGCACAGATACGCAGTATTTT.

V and J are TRBV6-5 and TRBJ1-1; D is unclear. There are 15 residues in the CDR3. Trimming took off 0 bases at V and 6 bases at J, with 14 bases between the two ends. The V gene's germline CDR1 is MNHEY and CDR2 SVGAGI. DNA of the CDR3: TGTGCCAGCAGTTACTCGTACGTCAATACCGCTGAAGCTTTCTTT. It codes for CASSYSYVNTAEAFF.

The genes are TRBV6-6 and TRBJ1-4, with TRBD1 identical over 8 bases. The CDR3 totals 14 residues. V shed 7 bases, J shed 3 bases, and the junction held 4 bases outside the gene matches. Germline V gene data show CDR1 as MNHNY and CDR2 as SVGAGI (reference sequence). The CDR3 is CASTRQGSNEKLFF. Here the CDR3 DNA reads TGTGCCAGCACCCGACAGGGGTCTAATGAAAAACTGTTTTTT.

The J gene is TRBJ2-3, the V gene TRBV2, with TRBD2 identical over 7 bases. This CDR3 contains 16 residues. The V gene end was trimmed by 5 bases and the J gene end by 0 bases; junction bases not matched to a gene: 8. The germline CDR1 and CDR2 sequences are SNHLY and FYNNEI. The CDR3 coding sequence is TGTGCCAGCAGTACAAGGCGGGGGACTAGCACAGATACGCAGTATTTT. Its protein product is CASSTRRGTSTDTQYF.

Turning to this clone: Other DNA sequences from this sample encode an identical CDR3 as well. The CDR3: CASSFGQQETQYF. The CDR3 DNA is TGCGCCAGCAGCTTCGGACAGCAAGAGACCCAGTACTTC. The V gene is TRBV5-1, the J gene TRBJ2-5; perhaps TRBD1 as D (6 bases). The V gene's germline CDR1 is SGHRS and CDR2 YFSETQ. The V and J ends lost 2 bases and 2 bases respectively, with 7 bases between them. The CDR3 consists of 13 residues.

Here the CDR3 reads CASSFTSGGLNNNEQFF. In DNA form, the CDR3 reads TGTGCCAGCAGCTTCACTAGCGGGGGACTAAATAACAATGAGCAGTTCTTC. This rearrangement joins TRBV5-6 to TRBJ2-1; 11 bases line up with TRBD2. The junction had 9 bases not matched to a gene; V was cut back by 2 bases and J by 5 bases. The CDR3 covers 17 residues. Germline CDR1 is SGHDT and CDR2 is YYEEEE.

This clone came up once. V usage is TRBV16 and J usage is TRBJ1-2; D gene ambiguous. Germline assignment: CDR1 KGHSY and CDR2 FQNENV. The CDR3 has 11 amino acids. V lost 0 bases, J lost 8 bases, and 4 bases lay in between. The CDR3 region has the DNA TGTGCCAGCAGCCAATCGGGGGGCTACACCTTC. It codes for CASSQSGGYTF. Complete variable domain (other parts from reference TRBV16 and TRBJ1-2): GEEVAQTPKHLVRGEGQKAKLYCAPIKGHSYVFWYQQVLKNEFKFLISFQNENVFDETGMPKERFSAKCLPNSPCSLEIQATKLEDSAVYFCASSQSGGYTFGSGTRLTVV.

This clone appeared once. The chain uses TRBV9 and TRBJ1-2; D perhaps matches TRBD1 (5 bases). The CDR3 has 13 amino acids. V lost 2 bases and J lost 7, with 12 bases in between. Germline CDR1 reads SGDLS; CDR2 reads YYNGEE. The CDR3 sequence: CASSVLEGSGYTF. The CDR3, as DNA: TGTGCCAGCAGCGTTCTTGAGGGGTCTGGCTACACCTTC.

This chain joins TRBV5-1 and TRBJ2-1; TRBD2 matches at 7 bases. CDR3 length: 14 residues. Germline V gene data show CDR1 as SGHRS and CDR2 as YFSETQ. The junction had 3 bases not matched to a gene; V was cut back by 4 bases and J by 2 bases. The CDR3 sequence is CASSVGGTYNEQFF. CDR3 DNA: TGCGCCAGCAGCGTCGGGGGGACCTACAATGAGCAGTTCTTC.

The CDR3 region is CASSFYNRAMTQYF. DNA for the CDR3: TGTGCCAGCAGCTTCTACAACAGGGCTATGACGCAGTATTTT. The V and J genes are TRBV7-9 and TRBJ2-3; D might be TRBD1 (6 bases). The germline gives CDR1 SEHNR, CDR2 FQNEAQ (reference sequence). The CDR3 is 14 residues long. The V and J ends lost 3 bases and 9 bases respectively, with 16 bases between them.

This clone was seen only once. The V gene is TRBV10-3, the J gene TRBJ2-2; D is uncertain. This CDR3 is 13 amino acids long. Deletions cut 4 bases from V and 5 bases from J, with 8 bases between. CDR1 is ENHRY and CDR2 is SYGVKD in the germline V gene. The CDR3, as DNA: TGTGCCATCAGTGGTGCTAAGACCGGGGAGCTGTTTTTT. As protein: CAISGAKTGELFF.

This clone showed up just once. The genes are TRBV7-2 and TRBJ2-1; perhaps TRBD2 as D (5 bases). Trimming shortened V by 2 bases and J by 8 bases, and 16 bases separated the two germline ends. CDR3 length: 15 residues. Germline CDR1 reads SGHTA; CDR2 reads FQGNSA. The chain's CDR3 is CASSLFSGSFHEQFF. CDR3 bases: TGTGCCAGCAGCTTATTTTCGGGGAGTTTCCATGAGCAGTTCTTC. Based on the CDR3 plus reference TRBV7-2 and TRBJ2-1, the full variable domain is GAGVSQSPSNKVTEKGKDVELRCDPISGHTALYWYRQSLGQGLEFLIYFQGNSAPDKSGLPSDRFSAERTGGSVSTLTIQRTQQEDSAVYLCASSLFSGSFHEQFFGPGTRLTVL.

Concerning this clone itself: Other DNA variants within this sample encode the same CDR3. The V and J genes are TRBV10-3 and TRBJ1-5; 7 bases fit TRBD1. The CDR3 runs to 13 residues. Germline V gene lookup returns CDR1 ENHRY and CDR2 SYGVKD. V was pared by 2 bases and J by 6 bases, with 1 base of the junction left unmatched. CDR3 residues: CAISEDRVQPQHF. The CDR3 nucleotides read TGTGCCATCAGTGAGGACAGGGTTCAGCCCCAGCATTTT.

J is TRBJ1-1 and V is TRBV10-1, with 7 bases that match TRBD1. This CDR3 spans 14 amino acids. The J segment lost 0 bases and the V segment lost 4 bases, leaving 2 bases of the junction unmatched. CDR1 and CDR2 from the germline V gene are WNHNN and SYGVQD (reference sequence). This chain's CDR3 is CASSAGQLNTEAFF. CDR3 nucleotide sequence: TGCGCCAGCAGTGCGGGACAGCTGAACACTGAAGCTTTCTTT.